This passage covers 25 T cell receptor beta chains from one sample sequenced in a study of regulatory T cells in long-lasting Graves disease. Assembly of TCR beta libraries relied on iRepertoire HTBI primers together with Arm-PCR of CDR3 regions. TCRdb re-called the multiplex PCR reads with MiXCR, one entry per CDR3 protein. The sample has 600,000 to 650,000 distinct CDR3 sequences, around 15% seen once; the top ten hold approximately 18%. Stated time point: newly diagnosed GD, antithyroid drugs for less than 3 months. There was RNA extracted from PBMCs, and the TCR library was made from it. These data also featured in a second study, about T cells in Graves' hyperthyroidism and ophthalmopathy.

Specimen: peripheral blood mononuclear cells (PBMCs), collected at new diagnosis, from a patient treated with antithyroid drugs. The receptors derive from a young woman with Graves disease.

In its sample, this clonotype was seen a few times. The rearrangement links TRBV11-2 to TRBJ2-1; D may be TRBD2 (5 bases). The CDR3 runs to 12 residues. Germline V gives CDR1 SGHAT, CDR2 FQNNGV. V was clipped by 5 bases and J by 7 bases, with 9 bases between them. This CDR3 reads CASSPWRNEQFF. The CDR3 DNA is TGTGCCAGCAGCCCATGGAGGAATGAGCAGTTCTTC.

This clonotype has at least ten counts. V and J are TRBV11-1 and TRBJ2-1, with a weak D call TRBD2 (6 bases). The germline CDR1 and CDR2 sequences are SGHAT and FQDESV (reference sequence). This CDR3 contains 16 residues. The V gene lost 4 bases and the J gene lost 0 bases, with 13 bases spanning the gap. In DNA, the CDR3 is TGTGCCAGCAGCTCAATTAGCGGAAGCTCCTACAATGAGCAGTTCTTC. Its protein product is CASSSISGSSYNEQFF.

This clonotype showed up many times. The chain's CDR3 is CASTLLPGVEQFF. The CDR3 DNA reads TGTGCCAGCACCCTTCTCCCCGGGGTTGAGCAGTTCTTC. The chain links TRBV28 to TRBJ2-1; possibly TRBD2 for D (5 bases). V was shortened by 7 bases and J by 9 bases, with 16 bases between the two germline ends. The CDR3 extends over 13 amino acids. Germline loops: CDR1 MDHEN, CDR2 SYDVKM.

The chain employs TRBV5-1 and TRBJ1-6; 10 bases match TRBD1. The V and J ends lost 2 bases and 10 bases, in that order; junction bases with no gene match: 9. Germline CDR1 SGHRS, CDR2 YFSETQ. The CDR3 is made up of 16 amino acids. The CDR3 reads CASSFSSGTGASPLHF. CDR3 nucleotide sequence: TGCGCCAGCAGCTTCTCTTCGGGGACAGGGGCATCACCCCTCCACTTT.

This clonotype was recorded many times. The rearrangement uses TRBV27 and TRBJ2-5; 8 nucleotides align to TRBD2. The germline V gene has CDR1 MNHEY and CDR2 SMNVEV (reference sequence). The CDR3 is 15 residues long. J was trimmed by 2 bases and V by 6 bases; bases with no gene match: 8. The CDR3 loop reads CASRVAGLSQETQYF. Here the CDR3 DNA reads TGTGCCAGCAGAGTAGCGGGATTAAGTCAAGAGACCCAGTACTTC.

In its sample, this clonotype was seen a few times. The chain joins TRBV20-1 to TRBJ1-2; D remains ambiguous. Looked up from germline, CDR1 is DFQATT and CDR2 is SNEGSKA (reference sequence). Trimming removed 3 bases from V and 0 bases from J, with 14 bases in between. The CDR3 sequence is 15 residues long. CDR3 sequence reads: CSARGYYSANYGYTF. Here the CDR3 DNA reads TGCAGTGCTAGGGGGTACTACAGCGCTAACTATGGCTACACCTTC.

The chain is built from TRBV5-1 and TRBJ1-6; 7 bases map to TRBD1. CDR1 and CDR2 from the germline V gene are SGHRS and YFSETQ. Unmatched junction bases numbered 10, after V lost 4 bases and J lost 9 bases. This CDR3 has 15 amino acids. CDR3 in amino acids: CASSHEGAVRSPLHF. Here the CDR3 DNA reads TGCGCCAGCAGCCACGAGGGGGCCGTACGTTCACCCCTCCACTTT.

This clonotype was recorded at least ten times. The V call is TRBV20-1, the J call TRBJ2-3, with 7 bases matching TRBD2. Germline V lookup: CDR1 DFQATT, CDR2 SNEGSKA (reference sequence). There are 14 residues in the CDR3. Trimming took 2 bases from V and 5 from J; bases not matched to a gene: 7. CDR3 coding DNA: TGCAGTGCTAGACTGGCGGGAGTGGGAGATACGCAGTATTTT. This translates into CSARLAGVGDTQYF.

In this sample, this clonotype turned up a few times. The V call is TRBV11-2, the J call TRBJ1-1; TRBD1 is a possible D gene (5 bases). With 3 bases removed from V and 4 bases from J, the gap between germline ends came to 12 bases. The CDR3 has 14 residues. Germline V lookup: CDR1 SGHAT, CDR2 FQNNGV. The DNA of the CDR3 is TGTGCCAGCAGCTTGTCAGGGTGGGCCACTGAAGCTTTCTTT. It codes for CASSLSGWATEAFF.

The chain couples TRBV4-1 to TRBJ1-1, with D uncertain. CDR3 length: 13 residues. Germline CDR1 is MGHRA and CDR2 is YSYEKL. The germline V and J ends were trimmed by 3 bases and 3 bases, with 8 bases remaining between them. The chain's CDR3 is CASSQVGDTEAFF. The CDR3 DNA follows: TGCGCCAGCAGCCAGGTCGGGGACACTGAAGCTTTCTTT.

This CDR3 is CASSPIVGQGGYNEQFF. CDR3 in DNA: TGTGCCAGCTCACCAATTGTTGGACAGGGAGGTTACAATGAGCAGTTCTTC. V gene TRBV18 combines with J gene TRBJ2-1; 8 nucleotides match TRBD1. Per germline, CDR1 KGHSH and CDR2 LQKENI. The CDR3 has 17 amino acids. V gave up 2 bases and J gave up 4 bases; unmatched junction bases: 10.

This clonotype was recorded many times. This sequence joins TRBV11-2 and TRBJ2-1; tentatively, D is TRBD1 (6 bases). The V gene lost 7 bases and the J gene lost 3 bases, with 10 bases spanning the gap. CDR3 length equals 13 residues. Germline CDR1 reads SGHAT; CDR2 reads FQNNGV. CDR3 in amino acids: CASTGQFYNEQFF. The DNA of the CDR3 is TGTGCCAGCACCGGACAGTTCTACAATGAGCAGTTCTTC.

V and J are TRBV5-5 and TRBJ1-6, with D possibly TRBD1 on 5 matching bases. The CDR3 runs 16 residues. The germline gives CDR1 SGHKS, CDR2 YYEKEE (reference sequence). The V and J ends lost 4 bases and 0 bases respectively, with 11 bases between them. The CDR3 DNA reads as TGTGCCAGCAGCGCGGGGGACCGCTCCTATAATTCACCCCTCCACTTT. This translates into CASSAGDRSYNSPLHF.

The gene calls are TRBV6-2 or TRBV6-3 and TRBJ1-6; possibly TRBD1 for D (5 bases). The CDR3 runs to 13 residues. The V and J ends lost 5 bases and 9 bases respectively, with 11 bases between them. CDR1 and CDR2 (germline): MNHEY, SVGEGT. As DNA, the CDR3 is TGTGCCAGCAGTGTACAGGACGGTTCACCCCTCCACTTT. Protein: CASSVQDGSPLHF.

This clonotype was detected many times. The V call is TRBV6-1, the J call TRBJ1-5; no clear D gene. The V and J ends lost 4 bases and 2 bases respectively, with 12 bases between them. The CDR3 totals 15 residues. CDR1 MNHNS and CDR2 SASEGT come from the germline V gene. DNA of the CDR3: TGTGCCAGCAGTGCAGGAGAGTATGGCAATCAGCCCCAGCATTTT. Translation gives CASSAGEYGNQPQHF.

This clonotype was found a few times. The V gene is TRBV5-5, the J gene TRBJ1-4; TRBD1 matches at 7 bases. This CDR3 spans 16 amino acids. Germline V gene sequence: CDR1 SGHKS, CDR2 YYEKEE (reference sequence). Trimming at V came to 2 bases and at J to 6 bases, leaving 10 bases not matched to a gene. For the CDR3, the DNA is TGTGCCAGCAGCTTCCATTTGCAGGGGGTGGATGAAAAACTGTTTTTT. It yields the protein CASSFHLQGVDEKLFF.

This clonotype came up many times. The V call is TRBV28, the J call TRBJ1-1; the D gene is possibly TRBD1 (6 bases). Germline V gives CDR1 MDHEN, CDR2 SYDVKM. Trimming shortened V by 7 bases and J by 7 bases, and 19 bases separated the two germline ends. The CDR3 covers 14 residues. The CDR3 reads CASKIDRPTVEAFF. The CDR3 bases are TGTGCCAGCAAGATCGACAGGCCCACGGTTGAAGCTTTCTTT.

The chain joins TRBV5-1 to TRBJ2-5; 8 bases agree with TRBD2. After removal of 7 bases from V and 5 bases from J, the junction contained 7 bases not matched to a gene. Per germline, CDR1 SGHRS and CDR2 YFSETQ. This CDR3 comprises 13 residues. The CDR3 DNA reads TGCGCCAGCTCCTCCGGGGGGGAGGAGACCCAGTACTTC. It codes for CASSSGGEETQYF.

The rearrangement joins TRBV5-1 to TRBJ2-3; D might be TRBD2 (5 bases). Germline CDR1 and CDR2: SGHRS and YFSETQ. The length of the CDR3 is 15 residues. V was pared by 0 bases and J by 3 bases, with 11 bases between. The CDR3 reads CASSLARTRTDTQYF. Written as DNA, the CDR3 is TGCGCCAGCAGCTTGGCCAGGACTCGAACAGATACGCAGTATTTT.

This clonotype was detected only once. This may be a read error, as it is one base from a much larger clone. The chain carries TRBV5-1 and TRBJ1-2; D is possibly TRBD1 (6 bases). The V gene's germline CDR1 is SGHRS and CDR2 YFSETQ. The CDR3 consists of 15 residues. CDR3 bases: TGCGCCAGCGGCTTGCGGCAGGGGACATACTATGGCTACACCTTC. Translation: CASGLRQGTYYGYTF.

This clonotype has ten or more counts. The J gene is TRBJ2-5, the V gene TRBV2, with D unresolved. The CDR3 runs 12 residues. Trimming pared 2 bases from V and 5 bases from J, leaving 6 bases between. Germline V gene data show CDR1 as SNHLY and CDR2 as FYNNEI. CDR3 nucleotides: TGTGCCAGCAGTGAAATCGAGGAGACCCAGTACTTC. This gives the protein CASSEIEETQYF.

The chain joins TRBV29-1 to TRBJ1-1; D perhaps matches TRBD1 (6 bases). V lost 8 bases and J lost 3, with 13 bases in between. The CDR3 runs 12 residues. CDR1 and CDR2 from the germline V gene are SQVTM and ANQGSEA. The CDR3 loop is CSWIGQHTEAFF. CDR3 nucleotides: TGCAGCTGGATAGGACAGCACACTGAAGCTTTCTTT.

This clonotype was seen more than once but under ten times. The chain employs TRBV7-3 and TRBJ2-3, with TRBD2 as a possible D gene (6 bases). CDR1 is SGHTA and CDR2 is FQGTGA in the germline V gene. Trimming left V 6 bases short and J 2 bases short, with 15 bases between. This CDR3 contains 15 residues. As DNA, the CDR3 is TGTGCCAGCAGACCGGGGGACCGATACACAGATACGCAGTATTTT. Protein product: CASRPGDRYTDTQYF.

The rearrangement uses TRBV4-2 and TRBJ2-5, with D uncertain. Germline loops: CDR1 LGHNA, CDR2 YNFKEQ. This CDR3 contains 15 residues. V shed 0 bases and J shed 5 bases, with 13 bases lying between them. The CDR3 region has the DNA TGTGCCAGCAGCCAAGATCTCGTCGGTATGGAGACCCAGTACTTC. As protein: CASSQDLVGMETQYF.

This clonotype was detected a few times. The genes are TRBV28 and TRBJ1-2; TRBD1 aligns across 7 bases. Trimming removed 2 bases from V and 7 bases from J; junction bases left unmatched: 16. The CDR3 sequence is 17 residues long. Germline V CDR1 and CDR2: MDHEN, SYDVKM. The CDR3 is CASSLISLGQGGGGYTF. The CDR3 DNA reads TGTGCCAGCAGTTTAATCTCGTTAGGGCAGGGGGGAGGTGGCTACACCTTC.